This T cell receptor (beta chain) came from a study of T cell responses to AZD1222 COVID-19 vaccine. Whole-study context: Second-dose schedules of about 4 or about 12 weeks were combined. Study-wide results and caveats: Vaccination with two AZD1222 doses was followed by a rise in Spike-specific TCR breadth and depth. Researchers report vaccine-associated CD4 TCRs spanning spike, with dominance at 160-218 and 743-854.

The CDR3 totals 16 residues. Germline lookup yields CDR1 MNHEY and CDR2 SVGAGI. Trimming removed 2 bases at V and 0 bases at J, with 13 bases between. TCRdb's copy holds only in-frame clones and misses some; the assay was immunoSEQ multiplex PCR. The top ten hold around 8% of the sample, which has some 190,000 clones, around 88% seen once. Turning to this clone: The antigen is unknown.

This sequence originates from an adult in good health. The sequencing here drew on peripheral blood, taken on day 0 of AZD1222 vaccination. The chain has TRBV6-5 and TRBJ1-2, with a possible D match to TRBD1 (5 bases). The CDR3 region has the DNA TGTGCCAGCAGTTACAGGGCAACAGGAGCTAACTATGGCTACACCTTC. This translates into CASSYRATGANYGYTF.